Following are 18 T cell receptor beta chains from one sample sequenced in a study of cytomegalovirus exposure and HLA in healthy donors. Use of 60 Vbeta and 13 Jbeta primers characterized the PCR. Using immunoSEQ multiplex PCR, the repertoire was profiled, and TCRdb retains in-frame clones only, with some absent. This table has nearly 200,000 clones, 82% appearing once. Sequencing was done on a sample of PBMCs. The source of these receptors is a woman between 45 and 60 years old in good health and CMV-seropositive.

This clone was seen more than once but under ten times. The chain carries TRBV27 and TRBJ1-2, with 11 bases lining up with TRBD1. The J segment lost 7 bases and the V segment lost 6 bases, leaving 4 bases of the junction unmatched. The germline CDR1 and CDR2 sequences are MNHEY and SMNVEV (reference sequence). CDR3 length equals 13 residues. The CDR3 nucleotides read TGTGCCAGCAGGCGGACAGGGGGCGTTGGCTACACCTTC. It codes for CASRRTGGVGYTF.

The chain's CDR3 is CASSLLTGHTEAFF. CDR3 nucleotides: TGTGCCAGCAGCTTATTGACAGGGCACACTGAAGCTTTCTTT. The chain links TRBV11-2 to TRBJ1-1; TRBD1 matches at 7 bases. The CDR3 totals 14 residues. V shed 2 bases and J 3 bases; nucleotides not matched to a gene: 3. CDR1 is SGHAT and CDR2 is FQNNGV in the germline V gene.

The chain links TRBV19 to TRBJ2-1, with 8 bases matching TRBD2. Looked up from germline, CDR1 is LNHDA and CDR2 is SQIVND (reference sequence). The length of the CDR3 is 15 residues. V gave up 6 bases and J gave up 8 bases; unmatched junction bases: 12. In nucleotides, the CDR3 is TGTGCCAGTAGAAAGCCGGGACTAGGGGGGGATGAGCAGTTCTTC. Residues: CASRKPGLGGDEQFF. Variable domain in full (rest from reference TRBV19 and TRBJ2-1): DGGITQSPKYLFRKEGQNVTLSCEQNLNHDAMYWYRQDPGQGLRLIYYSQIVNDFQKGDIAEGYSVSREKKESFPLTVTSAQKNPTAFYLCASRKPGLGGDEQFFGPGTRLTVL.

A remark on this clone: The same CDR3 also results from other DNA sequences found in this sample. The gene calls are TRBV19 and TRBJ2-5; no clear D. The length of the CDR3 is 13 residues. The ends were cut back, 1 base at V and 4 bases at J, with 7 bases in the middle. The germline V gene encodes CDR1 LNHDA and CDR2 SQIVND (reference sequence). DNA for the CDR3: TGTGCCAGTAGTATAGGGCGGCGAGAGACCCAGTACTTC. Translated: CASSIGRRETQYF.

In its sample, this clone was seen once. The genes are TRBV28 and TRBJ2-3, with D possibly TRBD2 on 6 matching bases. This CDR3 comprises 15 residues. The germline V gene encodes CDR1 MDHEN and CDR2 SYDVKM. Trimming took off 4 bases at V and 6 bases at J, with 17 bases between the two ends. The CDR3 coding sequence is TGTGCCAGCAGTTCCCGACGGGGGATCTGGGATACGCAGTATTTT. Translated, it gives CASSSRRGIWDTQYF.

This clone was counted only a few times. The V call is TRBV5-4, the J call TRBJ2-2; 9 nucleotides match TRBD2. With V trimmed by 2 bases and J by 7 bases, 3 bases remained unmatched. The CDR3 loop spans 14 amino acids. In germline, CDR1 is SGHNT, CDR2 YYREEE (reference sequence). CDR3 DNA: TGTGCCAGCAGCTTAGCGGGGGGATTCGGGGAGCTGTTTTTT. Translation: CASSLAGGFGELFF. The full variable domain, in which reference TRBV5-4 and TRBJ2-2 provide the parts outside the CDR3, is ETGVTQSPTHLIKTRGQQVTLRCSSQSGHNTVSWYQQALGQGPQFIFQYYREEENGRGNFPPRFSGLQFPNYSSELNVNALELDDSALYLCASSLAGGFGELFFGEGSRLTVL.

The gene calls are TRBV5-1 and TRBJ2-7, with D maybe TRBD2 (5 bases). The V and J ends lost 0 bases and 7 bases respectively, with 8 bases between them. The germline V gene encodes CDR1 SGHRS and CDR2 YFSETQ. The CDR3 is made up of 12 amino acids. CDR3 amino acids: CASSLVREEQYF. The CDR3 DNA sequence: TGCGCCAGCAGCTTGGTGAGGGAAGAGCAGTACTTC. Looking up the rest from reference TRBV5-1 and TRBJ2-7 gives the full variable domain: KAGVTQTPRYLIKTRGQQVTLSCSPISGHRSVSWYQQTPGQGLQFLFEYFSETQRNKGNFPGRFSGRQFSNSRSEMNVSTLELGDSALYLCASSLVREEQYFGPGTRLTVT.

The chain carries TRBV2 and TRBJ2-7; TRBD2 is a possible D gene (6 bases). In germline, CDR1 is SNHLY, CDR2 FYNNEI. V was clipped by 6 bases and J by 4 bases, with 16 bases between them. The CDR3 runs to 14 residues. The CDR3 loop is CASSDEGGVYEQYF. CDR3 coding DNA: TGTGCCAGCAGCGATGAAGGCGGGGTATACGAGCAGTACTTC.

Of note for this clone: The junction and the germline gene differ at one end; a read error may be behind it. The rearrangement uses TRBV2 and TRBJ2-2; a weak D match, TRBD1 (6 bases). CDR1 and CDR2 (germline): SNHLY, FYNNEI. The CDR3 sequence is 15 residues long. CDR3 region: CVSRKGHPNTGELFF. For the CDR3, the DNA is TGTGTCAGCAGAAAGGGACATCCGAACACCGGGGAGCTGTTTTTT. Using reference TRBV2 and TRBJ2-2 for the parts outside the CDR3, the full variable domain is EPEVTQTPSHQVTQMGQEVILRCVPISNHLYFYWYRQILGQKVEFLVSFYNNEISEKSEIFDDQFSVERPDGSNFTLKIRSTKLEDSAMYFCVSRKGHPNTGELFFGEGSRLTVL.

The chain uses TRBV5-1 and TRBJ1-6, with D possibly being TRBD1 (5 bases). V was shortened by 1 base and J by 1 base, with 15 bases between the two germline ends. The CDR3 loop spans 18 amino acids. CDR1 is SGHRS, CDR2 YFSETQ, per germline. The CDR3 loop is CASSLLQGPVSYNSPLHF. CDR3 nucleotides: TGCGCCAGCAGCTTGTTGCAGGGCCCTGTGTCCTATAATTCACCCCTCCACTTT.

V and J are TRBV14 and TRBJ1-1; D is unclear. V lost 0 bases and J 2 bases, leaving 10 bases between the germline ends. Germline CDR1 and CDR2: SGHDN and FVKESK. The CDR3 contains 15 residues. The CDR3, as DNA: TGTGCCAGCAGCCAAGAGATAACACCAAACACTGAAGCTTTCTTT. It codes for CASSQEITPNTEAFF.

The V and J genes are TRBV6-5 and TRBJ2-5, with D possibly TRBD1 on 5 matching bases. V lost 2 bases and J 1 base, leaving 14 bases between the germline ends. The V gene's germline CDR1 is MNHEY and CDR2 SVGAGI. The CDR3 consists of 16 residues. CDR3 loop: CASSYARGEIQETQYF. CDR3 DNA: TGTGCCAGCAGTTACGCAAGGGGCGAAATCCAAGAGACCCAGTACTTC.

The chain has TRBV10-1 and TRBJ2-5, with D tentatively TRBD1 (6 bases). Germline-derived CDR1 and CDR2 are WNHNN and SYGVQD (reference sequence). This CDR3 has 13 amino acids. V was trimmed by 3 bases and J by 6 bases, leaving 11 bases between them. The CDR3 loop reads CASSDQGSKTQYF. The DNA for the CDR3 is TGCGCCAGCAGTGATCAGGGGAGTAAGACCCAGTACTTC.

The rearrangement joins TRBV18 to TRBJ2-7; tentatively, D is TRBD1 (6 bases). This CDR3 contains 14 residues. V was trimmed by 3 bases and J by 2 bases, leaving 11 bases between them. CDR1 KGHSH and CDR2 LQKENI come from the germline V gene. CDR3 residues: CASSPNDRPYEQYF. CDR3 in DNA: TGTGCCAGCTCACCGAATGACAGGCCCTACGAGCAGTACTTC. Full variable domain (missing parts from reference TRBV18 and TRBJ2-7): NAGVMQNPRHLVRRRGQEARLRCSPMKGHSHVYWYRQLPEEGLKFMVYLQKENIIDESGMPKERFSAEFPKEGPSILRIQQVVRGDSAAYFCASSPNDRPYEQYFGPGTRLTVT.

Only one count was recorded for this clone. The V gene is TRBV7-9, the J gene TRBJ2-5, with 8 bases matching TRBD1. Near its end, the DNA agrees better with TRBJ2-7, so the J call may be wrong. Germline lookup yields CDR1 SEHNR and CDR2 FQNEAQ (reference sequence). The CDR3 covers 15 residues. The CDR3 loop is CASSPPPGTGGEQYF. The CDR3 DNA follows: TGTGCCAGCAGTCCTCCTCCCGGGACAGGAGGCGAGCAGTACTTC.

The genes are TRBV5-5 and TRBJ2-4; TRBD1 matches at 8 bases. The CDR3 runs to 14 residues. V lost 3 bases and J lost 5; bases outside the gene matches: 4. Germline V CDR1 and CDR2: SGHKS, YYEKEE (reference sequence). For the CDR3, the DNA is TGTGCCAGCAGCTGGACAGGGTCCCAAAACATTCAGTACTTC. Protein product: CASSWTGSQNIQYF.

The chain is built from TRBV15 and TRBJ1-5, with 7 bases that match TRBD1. Germline V gene lookup returns CDR1 LNHNV and CDR2 YYDKDF (reference sequence). CDR3 length: 16 amino acids. V lost 5 bases and J lost 6; bases outside the gene matches: 13. CDR3 in DNA: TGTGCCACCAGCGGCCCAGGGGGAGGAGGGGGTCAGCCCCAGCATTTT. This encodes CATSGPGGGGGQPQHF.

The chain has TRBV18 and TRBJ2-2; D not certain. This CDR3 has 15 residues. Germline V gives CDR1 KGHSH, CDR2 LQKENI. Trimming took off 4 bases at V and 0 bases at J, with 9 bases between the two ends. As DNA, the CDR3 is TGTGCCAGCTCACGCCAAACTTCGAACACCGGGGAGCTGTTTTTT. This codes for CASSRQTSNTGELFF.